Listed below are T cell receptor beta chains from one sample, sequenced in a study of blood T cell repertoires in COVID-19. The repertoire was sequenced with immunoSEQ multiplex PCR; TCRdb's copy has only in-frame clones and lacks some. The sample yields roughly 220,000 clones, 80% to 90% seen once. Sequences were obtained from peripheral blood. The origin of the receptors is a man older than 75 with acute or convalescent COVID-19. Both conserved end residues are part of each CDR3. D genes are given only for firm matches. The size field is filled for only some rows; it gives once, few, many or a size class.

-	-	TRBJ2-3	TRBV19	TGTGCCAGTAGTATACGGATAGGCGCAGGTTCAGATACGCAGTATTTT	CASSIRIGAGSDTQYF
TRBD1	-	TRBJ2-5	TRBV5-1	TGCGCCAGCAGCTCAGGACAGGGCGGCGAGACCCAGTACTTC	CASSSGQGGETQYF
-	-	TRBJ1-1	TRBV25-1	TGTGCCAGCAGTGAATGGTCCGGGGGGAGCACTGAAGCTTTCTTT	CASSEWSGGSTEAFF
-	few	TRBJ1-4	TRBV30	TGTGCCTGGAGTGTAGTCGGTGAAAAACTGTTTTTT	CAWSVVGEKLFF
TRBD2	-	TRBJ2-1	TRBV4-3	TGCGCCAGCAGCCAAGATCGACTAGCGGGAGCTGAGCAGTTCTTC	CASSQDRLAGAEQFF
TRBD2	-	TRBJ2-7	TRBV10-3	TGTGCCATCGCGGGGGGGAGCTCCTACGAGCAGTACTTC	CAIAGGSSYEQYF
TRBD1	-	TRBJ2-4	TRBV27	TGTGCCAGCAGTTCCGGGACAGGGGGTTCCAAAAACATTCAGTACTTC	CASSSGTGGSKNIQYF
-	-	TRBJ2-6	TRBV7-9	TGTGCCAGCAGCTCACAAAACTCTGGGGCCAACGTCCTGACTTTC	CASSSQNSGANVLTF
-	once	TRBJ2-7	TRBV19	TGTGCCAGTAGTTCCGTCGGAGGCAGCATCTACGAGCAGTACTTC	CASSSVGGSIYEQYF
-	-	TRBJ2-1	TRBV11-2	TGTGCCAGCAGCTTAGACCATTACAGGGCCCAGAGCTCCTACAATGAGCAGTTCTTC	CASSLDHYRAQSSYNEQFF
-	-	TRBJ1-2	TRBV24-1	TGTGCCACCAGTGATTCTGTACAGAACTATGGCTACACCTTC	CATSDSVQNYGYTF
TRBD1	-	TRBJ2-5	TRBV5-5	TGTGCCAGCAGACGCGGGACAGGGTTAAGAGAGACCCAGTACTTC	CASRRGTGLRETQYF
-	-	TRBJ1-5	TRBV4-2	TGTGCCAGCAGCCAAGTGGAGGGGCGAAGCAATCAGCCCCAGCATTTT	CASSQVEGRSNQPQHF
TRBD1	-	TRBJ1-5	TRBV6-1	TGTGCCAGCAGTGAAAGCAGGGGGCCGGGTCAGCCCCAGCATTTT	CASSESRGPGQPQHF
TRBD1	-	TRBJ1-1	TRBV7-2	TGTGCCAGCGCAAGCAGGGGGGAAGGTGGCACTGAAGCTTTCTTT	CASASRGEGGTEAFF
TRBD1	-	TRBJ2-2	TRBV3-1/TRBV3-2	TGTGCCAGCAGGTTGAGTTCAGGGGGCAGGACCGGGGAGCTGTTTTTT	CASRLSSGGRTGELFF
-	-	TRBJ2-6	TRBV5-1	TGCGCCAGCAGTTCGGGCTCTGGGGCCAACGTCCTGACTTTC	CASSSGSGANVLTF
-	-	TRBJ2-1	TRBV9	TGTGCCAGCAGCCCGTCTCAGGGGCTAGGGTACAATGAGCAGTTCTTC	CASSPSQGLGYNEQFF
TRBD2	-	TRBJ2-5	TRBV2	TGTGCCAGCAGTTATCTAGGGAGAGGACTAGCGGGATCCGTGGAGACCCAGTACTTC	CASSYLGRGLAGSVETQYF
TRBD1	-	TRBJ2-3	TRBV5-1	TGCGCCAGCAGCTCCAGGGGGCGCGGGACAGATACGCAGTATTTT	CASSSRGRGTDTQYF
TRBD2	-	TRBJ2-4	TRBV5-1	TGCGCCAGCAGCTTGGCCCTAGCGGGAGGTGGAAACATTCAGTACTTC	CASSLALAGGGNIQYF
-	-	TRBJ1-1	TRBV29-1	TGCAGCGTTGGAGGGCAAGAGAACACTGAAGCTTTCTTT	CSVGGQENTEAFF
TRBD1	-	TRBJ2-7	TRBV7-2	TGTGCCAGCAGACCATCAACAGGGGGGTCCTACGAGCAGTACTTC	CASRPSTGGSYEQYF
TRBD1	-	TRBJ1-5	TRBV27	TGTGCCAGCAGTTACCAAGGGGGCGGCAATCAGCCCCAGCATTTT	CASSYQGGGNQPQHF
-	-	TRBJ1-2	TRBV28	TGTGCCAGCAGTTGGCCGGGACTGAGCTCCTATGGCTACACCTTC	CASSWPGLSSYGYTF
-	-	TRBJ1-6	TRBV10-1	TGCGCCAGCAGTGAGCCGGGAAGCGGAGACCTCCACTTT	CASSEPGSGDLHF
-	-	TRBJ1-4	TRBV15	TGTGCCACCAGCAGACTTGCAACTAATGAAAAACTGTTTTTT	CATSRLATNEKLFF
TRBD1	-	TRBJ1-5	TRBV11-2	TGTGCCAGCAGCTTCAGACCTCACAGGGGCCATCAGCCCCAGCATTTT	CASSFRPHRGHQPQHF
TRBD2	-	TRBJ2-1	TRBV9	TGTGCCAGCAGCGGTCACCTAGCGGGAGGGCCTCAGGAGCAGTTCTTC	CASSGHLAGGPQEQFF
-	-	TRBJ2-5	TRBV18	TGTGCCAGCTCCCTAGGACAGCAAGAGACCCAGTACTTC	CASSLGQQETQYF
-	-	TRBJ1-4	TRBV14	TGTGCCAGCAGCCAAGATCGGGGTTTTCGATCGAATGAAAAACTGTTTTTT	CASSQDRGFRSNEKLFF
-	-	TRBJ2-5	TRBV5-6	TGTGCCAGCAGCATAAACAGGATGGAGACCCAGTACTTC	CASSINRMETQYF